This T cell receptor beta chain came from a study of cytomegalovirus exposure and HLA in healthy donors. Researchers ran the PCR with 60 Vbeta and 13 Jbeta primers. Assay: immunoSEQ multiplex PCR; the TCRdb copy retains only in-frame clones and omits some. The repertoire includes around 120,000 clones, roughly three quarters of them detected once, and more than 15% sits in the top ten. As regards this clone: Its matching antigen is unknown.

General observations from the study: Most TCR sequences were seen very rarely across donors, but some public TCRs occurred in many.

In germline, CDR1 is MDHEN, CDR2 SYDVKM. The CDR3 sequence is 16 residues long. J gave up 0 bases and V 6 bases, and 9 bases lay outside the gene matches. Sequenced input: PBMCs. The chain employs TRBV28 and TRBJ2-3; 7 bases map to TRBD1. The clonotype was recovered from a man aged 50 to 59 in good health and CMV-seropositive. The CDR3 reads CASSPRQGSSTDTQYF. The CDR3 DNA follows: TGTGCCAGCAGCCCCCGACAGGGCTCAAGCACAGATACGCAGTATTTT.